Presented here are 2 T cell receptor beta chains from one specimen sequenced in a study of cytomegalovirus exposure and HLA in healthy donors. Use of 60 Vbeta and 13 Jbeta primers characterized the PCR. The repertoire was sequenced with immunoSEQ multiplex PCR; TCRdb's copy has only in-frame clones and lacks some. The sample lists about 160,000 clones, roughly 88% occurring once. Input material: PBMCs. The receptor set was obtained from a woman aged 18-30 years in good health and CMV-seronegative.

The chain combines TRBV10-3 with TRBJ1-5, with 11 bases lining up with TRBD1. CDR1 is ENHRY, CDR2 SYGVKD, per germline. Trimming at V came to 4 bases and at J to 0 bases, leaving 2 bases not matched to a gene. The CDR3 totals 16 residues. CDR3 sequence: CAISVGTGGSNQPQHF. As DNA, the CDR3 is TGTGCCATCAGTGTAGGGACAGGGGGTAGCAATCAGCCCCAGCATTTT.

CDR3 coding DNA: TGTGCCAGTAGCTCGCCTCGAAGCCACTATGGCTACACCTTC. Its translation: CASSSPRSHYGYTF. The V gene is TRBV19, the J gene TRBJ1-2; D gene unclear. The CDR3 runs to 14 residues. Trimming removed 6 bases from V and 3 bases from J, with 14 bases in between. Per the germline V gene, CDR1 is LNHDA and CDR2 is SQIVND (reference sequence). Looking up the rest from reference TRBV19 and TRBJ1-2 gives the full variable domain: DGGITQSPKYLFRKEGQNVTLSCEQNLNHDAMYWYRQDPGQGLRLIYYSQIVNDFQKGDIAEGYSVSREKKESFPLTVTSAQKNPTAFYLCASSSPRSHYGYTFGSGTRLTVV.